Listed below are T cell receptor beta chains from one sample, sequenced in a study of CD8+ T cells in alopecia areata. Clones were sequenced by immunoSEQ multiplex PCR, and TCRdb holds only the in-frame ones, with some missing. The sample has roughly 140,000 clones; about half are singletons. Material: CD4+ T cells sorted from blood, obtained at week 0. The receptors stem from a human donor with alopecia areata. The CDR3 runs from the conserved cysteine through the conserved F or W. D genes are given only for firm matches. The size of a clone is reported for some rows only, either as once, few or many, or as a class for expanded clones.

>TRBV29-1|NA|TRBJ1-2|NA|12
CSVVAGDYGYTF
TGCAGCGTTGTAGCCGGGGACTATGGCTACACCTTC
>TRBV7-2|NA|TRBJ2-7|TRBD2|18
CASSLAPRRTSYSYEQYF
TGTGCCAGCAGCTTAGCCCCTCGACGGACTAGCTATTCCTACGAGCAGTACTTC
>TRBV5-1|NA|TRBJ1-5|NA|13
CASSLGPNQPQHF
TGCGCCAGCAGCTTGGGACCGAATCAGCCCCAGCATTTT
>TRBV29-1|NA|TRBJ2-1|TRBD2|18
CSVVGAGGADSSYNEQFF
TGCAGCGTTGTGGGGGCGGGAGGCGCGGATAGCTCCTACAATGAGCAGTTCTTC
>TRBV10-2|NA|TRBJ2-2|NA|15
CAHGVGGSNTGELFF
TGCGCCCATGGGGTTGGAGGGTCGAACACCGGGGAGCTGTTTTTT
>TRBV30|few|TRBJ2-5|NA|12
CAWSVTGETQYF
TGTGCCTGGAGTGTAACGGGGGAGACCCAGTACTTC
>TRBV30|NA|TRBJ2-3|NA|17
CAWSVRRSGFGTDTQYF
TGTGCCTGGAGTGTACGGAGAAGTGGCTTCGGCACAGATACGCAGTATTTT
>TRBV27|NA|TRBJ1-6|NA|12
CASSFGNSPLHF
TGTGCCAGCAGTTTCGGTAATTCACCCCTCCACTTT
>TRBV7-3|NA|TRBJ1-1|NA|15
CASSLLSGAPTEAFF
TGTGCCAGCAGCTTACTCTCCGGGGCGCCGACTGAAGCTTTCTTT
>TRBV5-6|NA|TRBJ1-2|NA|12
CASSYDIFGYTF
TGTGCCAGCAGCTACGACATTTTTGGCTACACCTTC
>TRBV4-2|NA|TRBJ2-1|NA|17
CASSQEHAASKLYEQFF
TGTGCCAGCAGCCAAGAGCATGCGGCAAGCAAGCTCTATGAGCAGTTCTTC
>TRBV7-2|NA|TRBJ2-3|NA|12
CASSVDTDTQYF
TGTGCCAGCAGCGTTGACACAGATACGCAGTATTTT
>TRBV6-6|few|TRBJ2-5|NA|16
CASSYKQGGGQETQYF
TGTGCCAGCAGTTATAAACAGGGTGGGGGACAAGAGACCCAGTACTTC
>TRBV29-1|few|TRBJ2-7|NA|17
CSVSPGVPVGRSYEQYF
TGCAGCGTCTCCCCTGGGGTCCCCGTGGGACGCTCCTACGAGCAGTACTTC
>TRBV30|NA|TRBJ2-5|TRBD2|14
CAWSESGSKKTQYF
TGTGCCTGGAGTGAGAGCGGGAGTAAAAAGACCCAGTACTTC
>TRBV15|NA|TRBJ2-5|NA|17
CATSSPLANAKKETQYF
TGTGCCACCAGCAGCCCCCTAGCGAATGCAAAAAAAGAGACCCAGTACTTC
>TRBV25-1|NA|TRBJ2-7|TRBD1|15
CASSALSGTGIEQYF
TGTGCCAGCAGTGCCCTCTCCGGGACAGGCATCGAGCAGTACTTC
>TRBV29-1|few|TRBJ2-1|TRBD2|17
CSVPGTSGRGTFNEQFF
TGCAGCGTTCCTGGGACTAGCGGGAGAGGGACCTTCAATGAGCAGTTCTTC
>TRBV29-1|NA|TRBJ2-1|TRBD1|15
CSVPRGGQGHNEQFF
TGCAGCGTTCCGAGGGGGGGACAGGGACACAATGAGCAGTTCTTC
>TRBV30|NA|TRBJ2-7|NA|11
CAWTQGIEQYF
TGTGCCTGGACTCAGGGGATCGAGCAGTACTTC
>TRBV10-3|NA|TRBJ2-2|TRBD2|14
CAITSSGIAGELFF
TGTGCCATCACCTCAAGCGGGATAGCCGGGGAGCTGTTTTTT
>TRBV5-4|once|TRBJ2-2|TRBD1|15
CASRLDRGVTGELFF
TGTGCCAGCAGGCTAGACAGGGGGGTCACCGGGGAGCTGTTTTTT
>TRBV29-1|few|TRBJ1-5|TRBD1|13
CSAITGAGQPQHF
TGCAGCGCAATCACAGGGGCTGGGCAGCCCCAGCATTTT
>TRBV11-2|NA|TRBJ2-3|NA|12
CASSPGGDTQYF
TGTGCCAGCAGCCCTGGCGGAGATACGCAGTATTTT
>TRBV7-2|NA|TRBJ2-5|NA|15
CASSFFGRIQETQYF
TGTGCCAGCAGCTTCTTCGGACGGATCCAAGAGACCCAGTACTTC
>TRBV30|NA|TRBJ2-5|TRBD1|12
CAWDRGWKTQYF
TGTGCCTGGGACAGGGGCTGGAAGACCCAGTACTTC
>TRBV7-8|NA|TRBJ1-5|NA|15
CASSLVGRFYQPQHF
TGTGCCAGCAGCTTAGTCGGCAGATTCTATCAGCCCCAGCATTTT
>TRBV27|NA|TRBJ2-3|NA|15
CASSLSTLVTDTQYF
TGTGCCAGCAGTTTATCGACGCTGGTGACAGATACGCAGTATTTT
>TRBV21-1|NA|TRBJ2-7|NA|15
CASSKKSRDLYEQYF
TGTGCCAGCAGCAAAAAAAGCCGGGACCTCTACGAGCAGTACTTC
>TRBV9|NA|TRBJ2-3|NA|15
CASSTIPGGTDTQYF
TGTGCCAGCAGTACCATCCCAGGTGGAACAGATACGCAGTATTTT
>TRBV18|NA|TRBJ2-2|NA|18
CASSSLPAGTLNTGELFF
TGTGCCAGCTCAAGTCTCCCAGCCGGGACACTCAACACCGGGGAGCTGTTTTTT
>TRBV30|few|TRBJ2-1|TRBD2|16
CAWSPPGASGSNEQFF
TGTGCCTGGAGTCCCCCCGGGGCTAGCGGGAGCAATGAGCAGTTCTTC
>TRBV18|NA|TRBJ2-7|TRBD2|15
CASSPTSGTPYEQYF
TGTGCCAGCTCACCGACTAGCGGAACACCCTACGAGCAGTACTTC